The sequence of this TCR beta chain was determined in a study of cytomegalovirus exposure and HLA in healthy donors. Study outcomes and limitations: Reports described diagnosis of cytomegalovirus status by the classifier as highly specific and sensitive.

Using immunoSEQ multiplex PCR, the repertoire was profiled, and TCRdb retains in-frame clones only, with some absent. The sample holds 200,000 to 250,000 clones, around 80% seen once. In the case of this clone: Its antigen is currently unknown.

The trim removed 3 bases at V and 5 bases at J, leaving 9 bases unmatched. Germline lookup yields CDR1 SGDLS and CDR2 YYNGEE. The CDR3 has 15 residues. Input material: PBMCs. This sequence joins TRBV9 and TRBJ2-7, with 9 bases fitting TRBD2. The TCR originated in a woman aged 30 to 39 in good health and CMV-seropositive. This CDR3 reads CASSAAGAGGHEQYF. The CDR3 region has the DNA TGTGCCAGCAGCGCCGCGGGCGCGGGAGGGCACGAGCAGTACTTC.